This T cell receptor beta chain was recorded in a study of cytomegalovirus exposure and HLA in healthy donors. Amplification used 60 Vbeta primers and 13 Jbeta primers. The method was immunoSEQ multiplex PCR; TCRdb's version includes in-frame clones alone and lacks a portion of them. This sample carries fewer than 250,000 clones, about four fifths of them seen once, and the ten largest clones take 2.5% to 3%. Regarding the study as a whole: Most TCR sequences showed up rarely, but some public TCRs showed up in many donors.

V gave up 0 bases and J gave up 0 bases, with 8 bases separating them. The germline V gene encodes CDR1 SGHAT and CDR2 FQNNGV. This CDR3 has 15 amino acids. Regarding this clone: The antigen is not known.

The sequence came from a man between 25 and 39 years old in good health and CMV-seronegative. The specimen sequenced was PBMCs. V and J are TRBV11-2 and TRBJ1-2, with a tentative D call TRBD1 (6 bases). The CDR3 protein is CASSLDGTPNYGYTF. As DNA, the CDR3 is TGTGCCAGCAGCTTAGATGGGACACCTAACTATGGCTACACCTTC.